Detailed here is one T cell receptor beta chain. Its antigen remains unidentified. No much larger clone is present one base from it, and per-base qualities are unavailable. These data belong to a study of blood T cell repertoires in COVID-19 (dated by TCRdb to about 2020). General notes on the study: Samples from collaborators originated in the United States, Italy and Spain and spanned both the acute and convalescent phases of COVID-19. The material from the prospective study consisted of cDNA or gDNA derived from T cells, B-cell-depleted T cells, or PBMCs. Deeply sampled blood TCRbeta repertoires from subjects exposed to, actively infected with, or recovered from COVID-19 were included in the dataset. The repertoires were released in a freely available public database meant as a resource for research on the immune response to SARS-CoV-2. The samples were drawn from the first 160 participants of the ongoing ImmuneRACE study and from 1,254 subjects provided by 6 global collaborators. Nearly every sample came with metadata listing a de-identified subject ID, COVID-19 status, age in years and sex. Where HLA class I and class II types were available, the types were taken from metadata supplied by the sample provider, not from assay-based typing.

The study at large found these results: Clinical and demographic metadata were provided uncurated, with the amount varying by source and participant.

TCRbeta CDR3 regions were amplified from genomic DNA by means of the immunoSEQ Assay, a bias-controlled multiplex PCR. On the study's bioinformatics: Nucleated cell counts per sample were estimated from amplification of reference gene primers within the assay. To quantify the absolute abundance of each unique TCRbeta CDR3 rearrangement, sequence reads were collapsed and filtered. Productive Simpson clonality was computed per sample as the square root of Simpson's diversity index over productive rearrangements. TCRdb holds this immuneACCESS table with in-frame rearrangements only. Some clones are missing; in checked studies, unresolved V genes explain under half, and the rest has no known cause. D and trimming come from the DNA, and the V and J calls and clone size come from that table. The table for this sample lists about 150,000 clones; around 83% of them were counted only once. The leading ten clones occupy 25% to 30% of the sample.

Each collaborating institution followed its own protocols to collect whole blood in K2EDTA tubes. For TCRbeta analysis, collaborator samples were shipped as frozen whole blood, as isolated PBMCs, or as DNA extracted from either sample type. The origin of this receptor is a woman aged 60 to 75 with acute or convalescent COVID-19. Sequencing was performed on peripheral blood.

CDR3 region: CASSLAGGHTEAFF. The sequenced DNA: TGCGCCAGCAGCTTGGCGGGGGGGCACACTGAAGCTTTCTTT. Recombination linked TRBV5-1 to TRBJ1-1; 6 matching bases give a weak D call of TRBD1. The germline ends are 9 bases apart after V is trimmed by 0 bases and J by 3 bases. Inclusive of the bounding cysteine and phenylalanine, the CDR3 is 14 residues long. CDR3 DNA only is kept here, 42 bases in frame from base 1. As encoded in the germline V gene, CDR1 is SGHRS while CDR2 is YFSETQ.